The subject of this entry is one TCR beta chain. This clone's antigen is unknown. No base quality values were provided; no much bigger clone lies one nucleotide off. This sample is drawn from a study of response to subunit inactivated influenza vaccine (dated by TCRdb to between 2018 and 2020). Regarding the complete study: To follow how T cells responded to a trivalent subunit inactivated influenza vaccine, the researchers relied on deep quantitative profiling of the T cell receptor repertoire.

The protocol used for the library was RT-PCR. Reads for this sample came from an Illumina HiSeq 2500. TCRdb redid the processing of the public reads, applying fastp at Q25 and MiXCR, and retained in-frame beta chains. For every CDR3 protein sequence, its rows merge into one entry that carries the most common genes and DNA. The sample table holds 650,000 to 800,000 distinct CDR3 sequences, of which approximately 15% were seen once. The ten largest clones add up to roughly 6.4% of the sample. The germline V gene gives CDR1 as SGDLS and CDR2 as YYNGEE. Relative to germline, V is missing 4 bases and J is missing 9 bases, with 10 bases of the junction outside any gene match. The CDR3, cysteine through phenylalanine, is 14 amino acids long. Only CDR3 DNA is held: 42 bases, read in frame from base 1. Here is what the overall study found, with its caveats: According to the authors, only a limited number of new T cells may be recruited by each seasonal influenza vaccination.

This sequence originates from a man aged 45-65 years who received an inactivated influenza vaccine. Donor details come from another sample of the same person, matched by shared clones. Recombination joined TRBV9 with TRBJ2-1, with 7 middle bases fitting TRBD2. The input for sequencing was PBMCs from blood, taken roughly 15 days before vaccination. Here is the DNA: TGTGCCAGCAGCCCCCAGCCAGGGAGGGGTGAGCAGTTCTTC. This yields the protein CASSPQPGRGEQFF.